One and the same sample provided the 25 T cell receptor beta chains below, sequenced in a study of blood T cell repertoires in COVID-19. Profiling relied on immunoSEQ multiplex PCR, and the TCRdb table lists in-frame clones only, not all of them. In the table there are around 200,000 clones, about 83% of which are singletons. Sequenced input: PBMCs or T cells enriched from blood (not recorded which). These receptors were collected from a man aged 35-49 years with acute COVID-19.

This clone occurred a few times. This rearrangement joins TRBV5-6 to TRBJ1-5; 8 nucleotides agree with TRBD1. From germline, CDR1 is SGHDT and CDR2 YYEEEE. The CDR3 runs to 13 residues. Trimming at V came to 4 bases and at J to 5 bases, leaving 2 bases not matched to a gene. The chain's CDR3 is CASSKDRDQPQHF. As DNA, the CDR3 is TGTGCCAGCAGCAAGGACAGGGATCAGCCCCAGCATTTT.

This sequence joins TRBV4-1 and TRBJ2-2; 7 nucleotides align to TRBD1. V was pared by 0 bases and J by 10 bases, with 11 bases of the junction left unmatched. Germline V CDR1 and CDR2: MGHRA, YSYEKL. The CDR3 runs 16 residues. The CDR3 sequence: CASSQDPGQPPSELFF. CDR3 DNA sequence: TGCGCCAGCAGCCAAGACCCGGGACAGCCGCCGTCGGAGCTGTTTTTT.

Here the CDR3 DNA reads TGTGCCAGCAGCGGTGGACAGGGGCACTACAATGAGCAGTTCTTC. Protein: CASSGGQGHYNEQFF. The V and J genes are TRBV9 and TRBJ2-1; the match to TRBD1 covers 9 bases. Trimming at V came to 3 bases and at J to 3 bases, leaving 4 bases not matched to a gene. The CDR3 covers 15 residues. Germline V CDR1 and CDR2: SGDLS, YYNGEE.

The chain links TRBV7-9 to TRBJ1-1; D gene uncertain. The CDR3 sequence is 13 residues long. Germline values: CDR1 SEHNR, CDR2 FQNEAQ (reference sequence). Trimming removed 5 bases from V and 8 bases from J, with 15 bases in between. DNA of the CDR3: TGTGCCAGCAGCCCGGGAGGTCGGTCCGAAGCTTTCTTT. It specifies CASSPGGRSEAFF. Combining the CDR3 with reference TRBV7-9 and TRBJ1-1 gives the whole variable domain DTGVSQNPRHKITKRGQNVTFRCDPISEHNRLYWYRQTLGQGPEFLTYFQNEAQLEKSRLLSDRFSAERPKGSFSTLEIQRTEQGDSAMYLCASSPGGRSEAFFGQGTRLTVV.

The chain combines TRBV6-5 with TRBJ2-7; D is perhaps TRBD2 (5 bases). The CDR3 runs 13 residues. Germline-derived CDR1 and CDR2 are MNHEY and SVGAGI. Trimming stripped 4 bases from V and 3 bases from J, with 10 bases between. CDR3 sequence: CASSWNRGYEQYF. The CDR3 coding sequence is TGTGCCAGCAGTTGGAACCGGGGCTACGAGCAGTACTTC.

This chain uses TRBV9 with TRBJ1-1; D call uncertain. The germline gives CDR1 SGDLS, CDR2 YYNGEE. This CDR3 comprises 13 residues. Trimming stripped 4 bases from V and 0 bases from J, with 7 bases between. CDR3 DNA sequence: TGTGCCAGCAGCCCCGAGATGAACACTGAAGCTTTCTTT. Translation: CASSPEMNTEAFF. Full variable domain (missing parts from reference TRBV9 and TRBJ1-1): DSGVTQTPKHLITATGQRVTLRCSPRSGDLSVYWYQQSLDQGLQFLIQYYNGEERAKGNILERFSAQQFPDLHSELNLSSLELGDSALYFCASSPEMNTEAFFGQGTRLTVV.

V is TRBV5-1 and J is TRBJ1-2; possibly TRBD1 for D (5 bases). From germline, CDR1 is SGHRS and CDR2 YFSETQ. V was trimmed by 4 bases and J by 8 bases, leaving 21 bases between them. The CDR3 covers 15 residues. CDR3 nucleotide sequence: TGCGCCAGCAGCCCCCTCATTTCGACAGCCCGAGGCTACACCTTC. This sequence encodes CASSPLISTARGYTF.

The V call is TRBV7-9, the J call TRBJ1-2; TRBD1 agrees at 8 bases. This CDR3 comprises 14 residues. Germline-derived CDR1 and CDR2 are SEHNR and FQNEAQ (reference sequence). V lost 3 bases and J lost 6; bases outside the gene matches: 6. This CDR3 reads CASSFGTGANGYTF. CDR3 DNA sequence: TGTGCCAGCAGCTTCGGGACAGGAGCGAATGGCTACACCTTC.

The chain joins TRBV7-9 to TRBJ1-4, with 10 bases identical to TRBD1. CDR3 length: 15 residues. From germline, CDR1 is SEHNR and CDR2 FQNEAQ (reference sequence). Germline trimming cut 5 bases from V and 7 bases from J; bases unmatched to any gene: 7. CDR3 bases: TGTGCCAGCAGCCCTAGGACAGGGGGAGGTGAAAAACTGTTTTTT. It specifies CASSPRTGGGEKLFF.

The chain is built from TRBV5-4 and TRBJ1-3; tentative D call: TRBD1 (5 bases). CDR1 and CDR2 (germline): SGHNT, YYREEE (reference sequence). V lost 6 bases and J 0 bases, leaving 16 bases between the germline ends. The CDR3 length is 16 residues. CDR3 sequence: CASTWGGTFSGNTIYF. DNA for the CDR3: TGTGCCAGCACCTGGGGAGGGACCTTCTCTGGAAACACCATATATTTT.

The J gene is TRBJ1-1, the V gene TRBV2; TRBD1 matches at 9 bases. Germline V gene sequence: CDR1 SNHLY, CDR2 FYNNEI. The CDR3 covers 13 residues. Losses at the gene ends were 10 bases for V and 3 bases for J; bases not matched to a gene: 6. CDR3 in DNA: TGTGCCACAAAACAGGGGGCGGACACTGAAGCTTTCTTT. It encodes CATKQGADTEAFF.

This clone was seen more than once but under ten times. V gene TRBV28 combines with J gene TRBJ1-5; TRBD1 might be the D (6 bases). The V end was cut by 2 bases, the J end by 5 bases, with 7 bases between. CDR1 and CDR2 (germline): MDHEN, SYDVKM. The CDR3 sequence is 13 residues long. The CDR3 sequence: CASSLRQDQPQHF. In nucleotides, the CDR3 is TGTGCCAGCAGTTTACGACAGGATCAGCCCCAGCATTTT.

The V gene is TRBV2, the J gene TRBJ1-1; D unresolved. Germline V gene lookup returns CDR1 SNHLY and CDR2 FYNNEI. The CDR3 is 10 amino acids. V lost 6 bases and J 10 bases, leaving 9 bases between the germline ends. This chain's CDR3 is CASSDKGAFF. The CDR3 nucleotides read TGTGCCAGCAGCGACAAAGGAGCTTTCTTT.

The rearrangement joins TRBV24-1 to TRBJ2-7; D perhaps matches TRBD1 (6 bases). V was pared by 0 bases and J by 3 bases, with 14 bases between. Germline CDR1 KGHDR, CDR2 SFDVKD. The CDR3 totals 16 residues. CDR3 in amino acids: CATSDLWQGPYYEQYF. The DNA of the CDR3 is TGTGCCACCAGTGATTTGTGGCAGGGGCCTTACTACGAGCAGTACTTC.

The V call is TRBV7-9, the J call TRBJ1-4; unclear D gene. The CDR3 runs to 15 residues. Trimming pared 5 bases from V and 0 bases from J, leaving 10 bases between. The germline V gene has CDR1 SEHNR and CDR2 FQNEAQ (reference sequence). The CDR3 reads CASSEIIATNEKLFF. The CDR3, as DNA: TGTGCCAGCAGCGAGATCATAGCAACTAATGAAAAACTGTTTTTT. Complete variable domain (other parts from reference TRBV7-9 and TRBJ1-4): DTGVSQNPRHKITKRGQNVTFRCDPISEHNRLYWYRQTLGQGPEFLTYFQNEAQLEKSRLLSDRFSAERPKGSFSTLEIQRTEQGDSAMYLCASSEIIATNEKLFFGSGTQLSVL.

The V and J genes are TRBV28 and TRBJ2-2; D unclear. CDR3 size: 11 residues. Germline CDR1 MDHEN, CDR2 SYDVKM. Trimming removed 7 bases at V and 5 bases at J, with 5 bases between. CDR3 in DNA: TGTGCCAGCACCCGTACCGGGGAGCTGTTTTTT. It translates to CASTRTGELFF. The full variable domain, with the rest looked up from reference TRBV28 and TRBJ2-2, is DVKVTQSSRYLVKRTGEKVFLECVQDMDHENMFWYRQDPGLGLRLIYFSYDVKMKEKGDIPEGYSVSREKKERFSLILESASTNQTSMYLCASTRTGELFFGEGSRLTVL.

This clone was counted a single time. J is TRBJ1-6 and V is TRBV6-5; D call uncertain. Trimming left V 0 bases short and J 7 bases short, with 10 bases between. The CDR3 runs to 15 residues. The germline V gene encodes CDR1 MNHEY and CDR2 SVGAGI. The CDR3 loop is CASSYSGRLNSPLHF. CDR3 DNA: TGTGCCAGCAGTTACTCGGGCAGATTAAATTCACCCCTCCACTTT.

The CDR3 sequence: CASSTRQGSNSPLHF. The CDR3 DNA follows: TGCGCCAGCAGCACCAGACAGGGGTCTAATTCACCCCTCCACTTT. The genes are TRBV5-1 and TRBJ1-6; 8 bases match TRBD1. V trimming: 4 bases; J trimming: 6 bases; junction bases outside the gene matches: 6. The germline CDR1 and CDR2 sequences are SGHRS and YFSETQ. The CDR3 spans 15 residues.

This rearrangement joins TRBV7-2 to TRBJ2-1, with 16 bases that match TRBD2. Trimming at V came to 5 bases and at J to 2 bases, leaving 3 bases not matched to a gene. The germline CDR1 and CDR2 sequences are SGHTA and FQGNSA. The CDR3 spans 17 residues. The CDR3 DNA follows: TGTGCCAGCAGCAAGGGACTAGCGGGAGGGACCTACAATGAGCAGTTCTTC. It yields the protein CASSKGLAGGTYNEQFF.

The chain uses TRBV14 and TRBJ2-1; weak D call: TRBD2 (7 bases). V lost 1 base, J lost 9 bases, and 13 bases lay in between. Germline CDR1 and CDR2: SGHDN and FVKESK. This CDR3 contains 14 residues. CDR3 in amino acids: CASSQGGGFGEQFF. The DNA for the CDR3 is TGTGCCAGCAGCCAAGGGGGGGGCTTCGGTGAGCAGTTCTTC. Supplemented by reference TRBV14 and TRBJ2-1, the full variable domain reads EAGVTQFPSHSVIEKGQTVTLRCDPISGHDNLYWYRRVMGKEIKFLLHFVKESKQDESGMPNNRFLAERTGGTYSTLKVQPAELEDSGVYFCASSQGGGFGEQFFGPGTRLTVL.

The chain combines TRBV27 with TRBJ2-3; tentatively, D is TRBD2 (7 bases). V shed 6 bases and J shed 8 bases, with 24 bases lying between them. Germline values: CDR1 MNHEY, CDR2 SMNVEV (reference sequence). The CDR3 consists of 16 residues. This CDR3 reads CASSPNPGGDGGTQYF. The CDR3 bases are TGTGCCAGCAGCCCAAACCCGGGGGGCGATGGTGGTACGCAGTATTTT.

This clone was seen a few times. The chain employs TRBV19 and TRBJ1-4; weak D call: TRBD1 (5 bases). Germline-derived CDR1 and CDR2 are LNHDA and SQIVND (reference sequence). With 7 bases removed from V and 8 bases from J, the gap between germline ends came to 23 bases. CDR3 length: 16 amino acids. CDR3: CASNKRQGAFAEKLFF. The CDR3 DNA is TGTGCCAGTAACAAGAGACAAGGGGCGTTTGCGGAAAAACTGTTTTTT.

The chain carries TRBV2 and TRBJ2-1, with 9 bases lining up with TRBD2. CDR3 length: 14 residues. CDR1 and CDR2 (germline): SNHLY, FYNNEI. V shed 2 bases, J shed 6 bases, and the junction held 2 bases outside the gene matches. The CDR3 bases are TGTGCCAGCAGTGAACAGGGACTAGCCAATGAGCAGTTCTTC. It encodes CASSEQGLANEQFF.

The chain links TRBV5-1 to TRBJ2-7; perhaps TRBD2 as D (5 bases). This CDR3 is built from 13 residues. Germline V gene lookup returns CDR1 SGHRS and CDR2 YFSETQ. The germline V and J ends were trimmed by 0 bases and 5 bases, with 9 bases remaining between them. This chain's CDR3 is CASSLGTLDEQYF. CDR3 sequence (DNA): TGCGCCAGCAGCTTGGGGACTTTGGACGAGCAGTACTTC.

This chain joins TRBV5-1 and TRBJ2-7; possibly TRBD1 for D (6 bases). V was shortened by 4 bases and J by 7 bases, with 24 bases between the two germline ends. This CDR3 has 16 residues. Germline V gene lookup returns CDR1 SGHRS and CDR2 YFSETQ. The CDR3, as DNA: TGCGCCAGCAGCCCCTACCGGGACACCAACCCTAGGGAGCAGTACTTC. This encodes CASSPYRDTNPREQYF.